One sample yielded the 8 T cell receptor beta chains listed below, sequenced in a study of blood T cell repertoires in COVID-19. Clones were read by immunoSEQ multiplex PCR, and TCRdb kept only the in-frame ones, dropping some. This sample has roughly 200,000 clones, with around 85% found just once. The specimen was peripheral blood. The receptors derive from a woman aged 60-75 years with acute or convalescent COVID-19.

The V call is TRBV2, the J call TRBJ1-2; 9 bases line up with TRBD1. In germline, CDR1 is SNHLY, CDR2 FYNNEI. V shed 3 bases and J 8 bases; nucleotides not matched to a gene: 13. The CDR3 contains 16 residues. CDR3 amino acids: CASSDVPGQGFGGYTF. CDR3 nucleotides: TGTGCCAGCAGTGATGTCCCGGGACAGGGTTTCGGGGGCTACACCTTC.

The rearrangement joins TRBV11-3 to TRBJ2-1; possible D gene TRBD2, 6 bases. The V and J ends lost 4 bases and 5 bases respectively, with 15 bases between them. Germline V gene data show CDR1 as SGHNT and CDR2 as YENEEA. This CDR3 region has 15 residues. CDR3 sequence: CASSYEGRPHNEQFF. CDR3 DNA sequence: TGTGCCAGCAGCTATGAGGGGAGGCCGCACAATGAGCAGTTCTTC.

The J gene is TRBJ2-3, the V gene TRBV5-1; TRBD2 matches 7 bases. CDR1 SGHRS and CDR2 YFSETQ come from the germline V gene. The CDR3 length is 13 residues. The V and J ends lost 7 bases and 5 bases, in that order; junction bases with no gene match: 7. CDR3 coding DNA: TGCGCCAGCCGGGACCCGGGGGGAGATACGCAGTATTTT. It encodes CASRDPGGDTQYF. Looking up the rest from reference TRBV5-1 and TRBJ2-3 gives the full variable domain: KAGVTQTPRYLIKTRGQQVTLSCSPISGHRSVSWYQQTPGQGLQFLFEYFSETQRNKGNFPGRFSGRQFSNSRSEMNVSTLELGDSALYLCASRDPGGDTQYFGPGTRLTVL.

V is TRBV7-9 and J is TRBJ2-3; the D gene is possibly TRBD2 (7 bases). The CDR3 loop spans 17 amino acids. Per the germline V gene, CDR1 is SEHNR and CDR2 is FQNEAQ (reference sequence). V was pared by 5 bases and J by 0 bases, with 18 bases between. CDR3: CASSPSSGGQSTDTQYF. The DNA for the CDR3 is TGTGCCAGCAGCCCTTCCTCGGGGGGCCAAAGCACAGATACGCAGTATTTT.

V usage is TRBV14 and J usage is TRBJ2-7, with unresolved D. Germline lookup yields CDR1 SGHDN and CDR2 FVKESK. This CDR3 region has 15 residues. V was trimmed by 4 bases and J by 6 bases, leaving 19 bases between them. In DNA form, the CDR3 reads TGTGCCAGCAGCCCCCGAAACCACGTAGTAAGCGAGCAGTACGTC. Translated: CASSPRNHVVSEQYV.

The chain links TRBV11-1 to TRBJ1-1; 7 positions match TRBD1. V lost 1 base to trimming and J lost 8 bases; unmatched junction nucleotides: 7. The CDR3 length is 14 residues. Germline CDR1 SGHAT, CDR2 FQDESV (reference sequence). The CDR3 DNA follows: TGTGCCAGCAGCTTAGTGGGCAGGGGGGAAGAAGCTTTCTTT. Its translation: CASSLVGRGEEAFF. The variable domain in full, completed from reference TRBV11-1 and TRBJ1-1, reads EAEVAQSPRYKITEKSQAVAFWCDPISGHATLYWYRQILGQGPELLVQFQDESVVDDSQLPKDRFSAERLKGVDSTLKIQPAELGDSAMYLCASSLVGRGEEAFFGQGTRLTVV.

The chain carries TRBV5-5 and TRBJ1-6; 10 positions match TRBD1. J was trimmed by 6 bases and V by 4 bases; bases with no gene match: 4. Germline V lookup: CDR1 SGHKS, CDR2 YYEKEE (reference sequence). The CDR3 extends over 15 amino acids. CDR3 sequence reads: CASSRDRGVNSPLHF. In DNA, the CDR3 is TGTGCCAGCAGCCGGGACAGGGGTGTTAATTCACCCCTCCACTTT.

The DNA for the CDR3 is TGTGCCAGTCGACAGGGTCTCTACAATGAGCAGTTCTTC. Translated: CASRQGLYNEQFF. This chain joins TRBV19 and TRBJ2-1; 7 bases align to TRBD1. The CDR3 spans 13 residues. Losses at the gene ends were 8 bases for V and 3 bases for J; bases not matched to a gene: 4. Germline CDR1 LNHDA, CDR2 SQIVND (reference sequence).